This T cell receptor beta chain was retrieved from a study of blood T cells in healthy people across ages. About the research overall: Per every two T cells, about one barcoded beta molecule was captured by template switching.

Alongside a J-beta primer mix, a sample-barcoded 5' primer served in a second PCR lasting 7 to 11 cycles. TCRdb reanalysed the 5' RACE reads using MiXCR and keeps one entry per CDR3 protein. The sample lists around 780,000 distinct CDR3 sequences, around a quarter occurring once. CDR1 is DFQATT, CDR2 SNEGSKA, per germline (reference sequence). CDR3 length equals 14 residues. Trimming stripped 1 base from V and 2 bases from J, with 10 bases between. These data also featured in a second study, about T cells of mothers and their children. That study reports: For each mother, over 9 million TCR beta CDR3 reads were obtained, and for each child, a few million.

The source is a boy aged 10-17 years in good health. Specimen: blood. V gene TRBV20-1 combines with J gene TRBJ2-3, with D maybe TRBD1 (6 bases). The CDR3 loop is CSARVRDTTDTQYF. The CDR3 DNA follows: TGCAGTGCTAGAGTCCGGGACACCACAGATACGCAGTATTTT.